What follows are 28 T cell receptor beta chains derived from one specimen sequenced in a study of PD-1 blockade in classical Hodgkin lymphoma. Sequencing was performed with immunoSEQ multiplex PCR; in TCRdb, only in-frame clones are kept and a portion is missing. This repertoire shows about 24,000 clones, roughly three quarters found once; its top ten account for approximately 3.3%. The patients all showed relapse after autologous stem cell transplantation, while their brentuximab vedotin exposure varied. This material consisted of peripheral blood mononuclear cells (PBMCs), taken at baseline. These receptors were taken from a human donor with classical Hodgkin lymphoma.

J is TRBJ2-1 and V is TRBV21-1; the table's D gene call, TRBD2, was not cross checked with the DNA. TRBV21-1 is an annotated pseudogene. The CDR3 runs to 14 residues. The CDR3 DNA is TGTGCCAACTTTGGACTAGCGGGGGACAATGAGCAGTTCTTC. Protein sequence: CANFGLAGDNEQFF.

This chain uses TRBV2 with TRBJ2-7; weak D call: TRBD2 (5 bases). The V and J ends lost 7 bases and 5 bases respectively, with 15 bases between them. Germline CDR1 and CDR2: SNHLY and FYNNEI. This CDR3 has 13 amino acids. CDR3 amino acids: CASTSQVGDEQYF. The CDR3 region has the DNA TGTGCCAGCACTTCCCAGGTCGGGGACGAGCAGTACTTC.

The rearrangement joins TRBV7-8 to TRBJ2-2; the D gene is possibly TRBD2 (6 bases). Trimming took off 1 base at V and 4 bases at J, with 16 bases between the two ends. CDR3 length: 17 residues. Per the germline V gene, CDR1 is SGHVS and CDR2 is FQNEAQ. CDR3 region: CASSLVFGGTGTGELFF. CDR3 DNA sequence: TGTGCCAGCAGCTTAGTTTTTGGCGGGACTGGCACCGGGGAGCTGTTTTTT.

Note on this clone: One end of the junction fails to match germline, which may point to a read error. The genes are TRBV29-1 and TRBJ2-6, with no clear D. The CDR3 is 13 amino acids. Germline CDR1 is SQVTM and CDR2 is ANQGSEA. The CDR3 here is CSVAVSVANVLTF. The CDR3 region has the DNA TGCAGCGTCGCAGTTTCTGTGGCCAACGTCCTGACTTTC.

The chain recombines TRBV27 with TRBJ1-1, with D perhaps TRBD1 (5 bases). The CDR3 is 14 amino acids. Germline V gene lookup returns CDR1 MNHEY and CDR2 SMNVEV (reference sequence). V lost 4 bases, J lost 1 base, and 10 bases lay in between. The CDR3 DNA is TGTGCCAGCAGTTACAGGAACTCGAACACTGAAGCTTTCTTT. Protein: CASSYRNSNTEAFF.

This chain connects TRBV5-5 to TRBJ1-5, with D uncertain. CDR3 length: 17 residues. The germline gives CDR1 SGHKS, CDR2 YYEKEE (reference sequence). The V end was cut by 1 base, the J end by 1 base, with 15 bases between. CDR3 residues: CASSLMEFLGSNQPQHF. In DNA, the CDR3 is TGTGCCAGCAGCTTGATGGAGTTTCTGGGCAGCAATCAGCCCCAGCATTTT. Supplemented by reference TRBV5-5 and TRBJ1-5, the full variable domain reads DAGVTQSPTHLIKTRGQQVTLRCSPISGHKSVSWYQQVLGQGPQFIFQYYEKEERGRGNFPDRFSARQFPNYSSELNVNALLLGDSALYLCASSLMEFLGSNQPQHFGDGTRLSIL.

This chain connects TRBV7-9 to TRBJ2-5; D remains ambiguous. CDR3 size: 14 residues. Between the trimmed V and J ends, which lost 2 bases and 2 bases, there was a span of 9 bases. CDR1 SEHNR and CDR2 FQNEAQ come from the germline V gene (reference sequence). The CDR3 nucleotides read TGTGCCAGCAGCTTATCGAAGGCACAAGAGACCCAGTACTTC. It translates to CASSLSKAQETQYF.

This clone was seen only a few times. The chain employs TRBV4-1 and TRBJ1-1, with 7 bases aligning to TRBD1. Per germline, CDR1 MGHRA and CDR2 YSYEKL. Unmatched junction bases numbered 8, after V lost 1 base and J lost 6 bases. This CDR3 is built from 15 residues. The CDR3 spells CASSQALTGLAEAFF. The CDR3 bases are TGCGCCAGCAGCCAAGCCTTGACAGGGCTCGCTGAAGCTTTCTTT.

This clone was observed a single time. The rearrangement links TRBV7-9 to TRBJ1-1, with TRBD1 as a possible D gene (5 bases). Trimming left V 5 bases short and J 0 bases short, with 19 bases between. CDR1 SEHNR and CDR2 FQNEAQ come from the germline V gene (reference sequence). The CDR3 is 17 residues long. CDR3 sequence: CASSPPRRDPMNTEAFF. The CDR3 DNA follows: TGTGCCAGCAGCCCCCCCCGGAGGGACCCGATGAACACTGAAGCTTTCTTT.

This clone was seen a handful of times. The chain recombines TRBV7-8 with TRBJ1-2, with D perhaps TRBD1 (6 bases). The CDR3 is made up of 14 amino acids. V gave up 1 base and J gave up 8 bases, with 14 bases separating them. CDR1 and CDR2 (germline): SGHVS, FQNEAQ. The CDR3 is CASSLGSGANGYTF. The CDR3 DNA is TGTGCCAGCAGCTTAGGGTCAGGGGCTAACGGCTACACCTTC.

V gene TRBV25-1 combines with J gene TRBJ1-2; D might be TRBD1 (5 bases). Trimming removed 3 bases at V and 4 bases at J, with 18 bases between. Germline lookup yields CDR1 MGHDK and CDR2 SYGVNS. This CDR3 contains 16 residues. The CDR3 DNA reads TGTGCCAGCAGTGACCGGGGCCTGGGCTGGCCCTATGGCTACACCTTC. It codes for CASSDRGLGWPYGYTF.

The chain combines TRBV6-6 with TRBJ1-1; D remains unclear. The V and J ends lost 3 bases and 6 bases respectively, with 11 bases between them. From germline, CDR1 is MNHNY and CDR2 SVGAGI (reference sequence). The CDR3 totals 13 residues. The CDR3 DNA reads as TGTGCCAGCAGTTATGGGCAGAGTGCTGAAGCTTTCTTT. Amino acids: CASSYGQSAEAFF.

The table lists this clone with a few counts. The junction departs from the called germline gene at one end, perhaps through a read error. This chain uses TRBV7-2 with TRBJ2-7; 11 bases line up with TRBD2. Germline lookup yields CDR1 SGHTA and CDR2 FQGNSA. The CDR3 is 18 residues long. This CDR3 reads CASSLADGLAGLSYEQYF. As DNA, the CDR3 is TGTGCCAGCAGCCTAGCTGACGGACTAGCGGGTCTCTCCTACGAGCAGTACTTC.

The CDR3 loop is CASSLLVREQYF. The CDR3 DNA follows: TGTGCCAGCAGTTTACTAGTTCGAGAGCAGTACTTC. The chain links TRBV28 to TRBJ2-7, with D unclear. V lost 2 bases and J lost 7, with 9 bases in between. CDR1 and CDR2 (germline): MDHEN, SYDVKM. The CDR3 extends over 12 amino acids.

V and J are TRBV5-1 and TRBJ2-1; D is possibly TRBD1 or TRBD2 (6 bases each). Germline V gene lookup returns CDR1 SGHRS and CDR2 YFSETQ. This CDR3 spans 15 amino acids. Trimming took 6 bases from V and 8 from J, leaving 21 bases between them. CDR3: CASTEGTGWGHEQFF. The CDR3 DNA is TGCGCCAGCACGGAGGGCACAGGGTGGGGGCATGAGCAGTTCTTC.

For the CDR3, the DNA is TGTGCCAGCAGCTTAAGTACAGAAGCTAATTCACCCCTCCACTTT. Its protein product is CASSLSTEANSPLHF. The chain couples TRBV7-9 to TRBJ1-6, with D hard to call. CDR3 length equals 15 residues. The ends were cut back, 2 bases at V and 6 bases at J, with 11 bases in the middle. Germline V gene data show CDR1 as SEHNR and CDR2 as FQNEAQ (reference sequence).

The V call is TRBV30, the J call TRBJ2-7, with D possibly being TRBD1 or TRBD2 (5 bases each). In germline, CDR1 is GTSNPN, CDR2 SVGIG (reference sequence). The CDR3 has 14 amino acids. The V end was cut by 4 bases, the J end by 0 bases, with 13 bases between. CDR3 protein: CAWKPGLDSYEQYF. In nucleotides, the CDR3 is TGTGCCTGGAAGCCGGGGCTCGACTCCTACGAGCAGTACTTC.

J is TRBJ1-2 and V is TRBV5-6; D might be TRBD1 (5 bases). CDR1 SGHDT and CDR2 YYEEEE come from the germline V gene. The CDR3 totals 17 residues. The V end was cut by 0 bases, the J end by 5 bases, with 20 bases between. DNA of the CDR3: TGTGCCAGCAGCTTGGCCCCAACAGCCCAAGGGGAATATGGCTACACCTTC. It codes for CASSLAPTAQGEYGYTF.

This clone came up once. This chain links TRBV29-1 with TRBJ2-7; D is uncertain. Germline CDR1 reads SQVTM; CDR2 reads ANQGSEA. The CDR3 length is 12 residues. V gave up 1 base and J gave up 3 bases, with 7 bases separating them. The DNA of the CDR3 is TGCAGCGTTGAAGGCAGAAGCTACGAGCAGTACTTC. This gives the protein CSVEGRSYEQYF.

The chain couples TRBV2 to TRBJ2-7; D gene uncertain. The CDR3 contains 14 residues. Trimming cost V 2 bases and J 3 bases, with 11 bases left between them. Germline V gene sequence: CDR1 SNHLY, CDR2 FYNNEI. The DNA for the CDR3 is TGTGCCAGCAGTGAAATAGGTTGGAGCTACGAGCAGTACTTC. Its translation is CASSEIGWSYEQYF.

The chain recombines TRBV2 with TRBJ2-5; D is unclear. The CDR3 has 14 residues. Germline CDR1 is SNHLY and CDR2 is FYNNEI. Trimming pared 6 bases from V and 3 bases from J, leaving 14 bases between. The CDR3, as DNA: TGTGCCAGCAGACAAACGGGTCCCAAAGAGACCCAGTACTTC. The encoded protein is CASRQTGPKETQYF. Based on the CDR3 plus reference TRBV2 and TRBJ2-5, the full variable domain is EPEVTQTPSHQVTQMGQEVILRCVPISNHLYFYWYRQILGQKVEFLVSFYNNEISEKSEIFDDQFSVERPDGSNFTLKIRSTKLEDSAMYFCASRQTGPKETQYFGPGTRLLVL.

This chain joins TRBV6-4 and TRBJ2-6; D gene ambiguous. Trimming left V 3 bases short and J 4 bases short, with 10 bases between. The V gene's germline CDR1 is MRHNA and CDR2 SNTAGT. The CDR3 spans 15 residues. CDR3 loop: CASSEQPFGANVLTF. CDR3 nucleotide sequence: TGTGCCAGCAGTGAACAGCCGTTCGGGGCCAACGTCCTGACTTTC.

This chain uses TRBV18 with TRBJ2-3; TRBD2 aligns across 13 bases. V trimming: 6 bases; J trimming: 0 bases; junction bases outside the gene matches: 12. The length of the CDR3 is 19 residues. Germline V gene data show CDR1 as KGHSH and CDR2 as LQKENI. CDR3 DNA: TGTGCCAGCTCGCTAGAATACGGGACTAGCGGGGCGAGCACAGATACGCAGTATTTT. It translates to CASSLEYGTSGASTDTQYF.

The chain has TRBV27 and TRBJ1-1, with 8 bases identical to TRBD1. V gave up 7 bases and J gave up 4 bases; unmatched junction bases: 5. The germline V gene encodes CDR1 MNHEY and CDR2 SMNVEV (reference sequence). The CDR3 contains 13 residues. CDR3 coding DNA: TGTGCCAGCAAATCAGGGGGCTTCACTGAAGCTTTCTTT. Protein product: CASKSGGFTEAFF.

The V call is TRBV18, the J call TRBJ1-3; possible D gene TRBD1, 6 bases. Trimming took off 2 bases at V and 0 bases at J, with 14 bases between the two ends. The CDR3 totals 17 residues. CDR1 is KGHSH, CDR2 LQKENI, per germline. The CDR3 bases are TGTGCCAGCTCACCAACTTCTAAACAGGGCTCTGGAAACACCATATATTTT. Protein sequence: CASSPTSKQGSGNTIYF.

The V and J genes are TRBV2 and TRBJ2-7; the D gene could be TRBD1 or TRBD2 (6 bases each). V dropped 4 bases and J dropped 5 bases, with 15 bases sitting between them. This CDR3 is 14 amino acids long. Germline CDR1 and CDR2: SNHLY and FYNNEI. The CDR3 sequence is CASSVVGGRDEQYF. The CDR3 DNA is TGTGCCAGCAGTGTGGTGGGGGGCCGCGACGAGCAGTACTTC.

This clone was found a few times. The V call is TRBV30, the J call TRBJ1-1; 7 bases are shared with TRBD1. This CDR3 spans 17 amino acids. The germline CDR1 and CDR2 sequences are GTSNPN and SVGIG (reference sequence). The V gene end was trimmed by 1 base and the J gene end by 4 bases; junction bases not matched to a gene: 15. As DNA, the CDR3 is TGTGCCTGGAGTGATTACAGGGGTGGGGGAGGTTTCACTGAAGCTTTCTTT. Its translation: CAWSDYRGGGGFTEAFF.

For the CDR3, the DNA is TGTGCCAGCAGGGCCGGGGGGGAGCAGTACTTC. Protein: CASRAGGEQYF. This chain links TRBV25-1 with TRBJ2-7, with 7 bases matching TRBD2. Germline loops: CDR1 MGHDK, CDR2 SYGVNS. This CDR3 has 11 residues. The trim removed 6 bases at V and 7 bases at J, leaving 3 bases unmatched.